This T cell receptor beta chain was sequenced during a study of blood T cell repertoires in COVID-19. The overall study: Donors in the United States, Italy and Spain gave samples during acute or convalescent COVID-19.

Libraries were prepared by immunoSEQ multiplex PCR; TCRdb keeps only in-frame clonotypes and omits some of them. The data show around 280,000 clones, approximately 83% seen once. CDR1 SGHRS and CDR2 YFSETQ come from the germline V gene. Trimming removed 0 bases at V and 7 bases at J, with 14 bases between. CDR3 length: 15 residues. The chain recombines TRBV5-1 with TRBJ2-1; maybe TRBD1 (5 bases). This receptor was taken from a woman aged 30 to 39 who had recovered from COVID-19. Material: peripheral blood. The CDR3 nucleotides read TGCGCCAGCAGCTTGGAGGGGAACGCCCGGAATGAGCAGTTCTTC. Amino acids: CASSLEGNARNEQFF.